Below, 5 T cell receptor beta chains from the same sample are listed, as sequenced in a study of siplizumab effects on memory and regulatory T cells (dated by TCRdb to the late 2010s). The library was prepared using the immunoSEQ multiplex PCR assay. This immuneACCESS table, as held by TCRdb, lists in-frame sequences with V and J called but not all clones. Of the missing ones, under half trace to an unresolved V gene in checked studies; the others have no known cause. This sample is represented by over 55,000 clones; less than 90% of them were singletons. Of the sample, around 3.8% is held by the ten largest clones. Sequenced: memory CD4+ T cells sorted from blood. The sample's cell subset or site, from its label and the paper: unstimulated CD4+ memory T cells. Receptors originate from a human donor in good health.

The chain combines TRBV6-4 with TRBJ2-1, with a tentative D call TRBD2 (5 bases). The CDR3 loop spans 16 amino acids. Trimming took off 0 bases at V and 4 bases at J, with 13 bases between the two ends. Germline-derived CDR1 and CDR2 are MRHNA and SNTAGT. DNA for the CDR3: TGTGCCAGCAGTGACTCGAGGTCTAGCCGGTACAATGAGCAGTTCTTC. This gives the protein CASSDSRSSRYNEQFF.

The gene calls are TRBV19 and TRBJ2-1; 9 bases agree with TRBD1. This CDR3 spans 15 amino acids. Looked up from germline, CDR1 is LNHDA and CDR2 is SQIVND (reference sequence). With 1 base clipped from V and 7 bases from J, the junction kept 5 bases outside the gene matches. The CDR3 nucleotides are TGTGCCAGTAGTATAGCCCACGGGACAGGGAATGAGCAGTTCTTC. As protein: CASSIAHGTGNEQFF.

As for this clone: Different DNA sequences within this sample yield the same CDR3. This chain links TRBV6-6 with TRBJ2-2, with 13 bases aligning to TRBD2. The CDR3 totals 15 residues. Per germline, CDR1 MNHNY and CDR2 SVGAGI (reference sequence). With V trimmed by 6 bases and J by 5 bases, 3 bases remained unmatched. Here the CDR3 reads CASRQLAGGTGELFF. CDR3 DNA sequence: TGTGCCAGCAGACAACTAGCGGGGGGGACCGGGGAGCTGTTTTTT.

This clone was seen once. V and J are TRBV6-6 and TRBJ2-3, with a tentative D call TRBD2 (5 bases). V gave up 4 bases and J gave up 5 bases, with 10 bases separating them. CDR1 and CDR2 from the germline V gene are MNHNY and SVGAGI (reference sequence). The CDR3 spans 13 residues. Here the CDR3 DNA reads TGTGCCAGCAGTTCTCCCGGAGGAGATACGCAGTATTTT. As protein: CASSSPGGDTQYF.

The genes are TRBV7-6 and TRBJ2-2; D ambiguous. V was clipped by 5 bases and J by 7 bases, with 8 bases between them. The CDR3 has 12 residues. The germline CDR1 and CDR2 sequences are SGHVS and FNYEAQ. CDR3 in amino acids: CASSPPYGELFF. DNA of the CDR3: TGTGCCAGCAGCCCACCTTACGGGGAGCTGTTTTTT. The whole variable domain, filled in from reference TRBV7-6 and TRBJ2-2, reads GAGVSQSPRYKVTKRGQDVALRCDPISGHVSLYWYRQALGQGPEFLTYFNYEAQQDKSGLPNDRFSAERPEGSISTLTIQRTEQRDSAMYRCASSPPYGELFFGEGSRLTVL.